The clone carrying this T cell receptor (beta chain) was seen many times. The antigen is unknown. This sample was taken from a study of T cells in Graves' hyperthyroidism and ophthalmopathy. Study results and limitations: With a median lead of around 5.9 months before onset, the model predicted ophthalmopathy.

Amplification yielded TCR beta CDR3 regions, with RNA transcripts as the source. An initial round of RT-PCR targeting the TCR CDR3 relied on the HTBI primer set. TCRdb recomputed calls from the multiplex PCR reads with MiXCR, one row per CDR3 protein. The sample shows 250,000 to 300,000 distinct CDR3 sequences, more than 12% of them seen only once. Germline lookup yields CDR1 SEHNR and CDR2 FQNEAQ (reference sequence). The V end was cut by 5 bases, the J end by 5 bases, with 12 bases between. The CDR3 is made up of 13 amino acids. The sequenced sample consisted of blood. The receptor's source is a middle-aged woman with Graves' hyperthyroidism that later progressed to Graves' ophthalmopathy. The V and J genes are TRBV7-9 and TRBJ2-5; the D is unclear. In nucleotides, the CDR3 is TGTGCCAGCAGCGCAGGATCCCCGGAGACCCAGTACTTC. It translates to CASSAGSPETQYF.